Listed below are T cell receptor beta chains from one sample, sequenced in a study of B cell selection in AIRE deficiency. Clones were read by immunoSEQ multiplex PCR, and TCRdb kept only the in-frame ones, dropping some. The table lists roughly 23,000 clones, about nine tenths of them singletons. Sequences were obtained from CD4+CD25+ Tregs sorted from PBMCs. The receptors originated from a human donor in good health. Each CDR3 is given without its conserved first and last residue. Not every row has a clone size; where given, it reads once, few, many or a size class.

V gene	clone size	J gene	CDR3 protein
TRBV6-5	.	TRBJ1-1	AGSSENTEAF
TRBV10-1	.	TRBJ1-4	ASGTAEELF
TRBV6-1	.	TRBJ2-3	ASSAGGASGRPSRTDTQY
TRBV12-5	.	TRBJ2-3	ASGFGSVSTDTQY
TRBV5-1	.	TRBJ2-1	ASSLGPTLGNEQF
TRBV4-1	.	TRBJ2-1	ASSQAGGTAPYNEQF
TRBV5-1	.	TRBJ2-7	ASSKTGTATGLEQY
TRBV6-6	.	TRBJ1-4	ASSYGGQQNEKLF
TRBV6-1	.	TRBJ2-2	ATYRTGTGTGELF
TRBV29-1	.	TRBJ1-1	SVELRRTEAF
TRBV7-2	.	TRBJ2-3	ASSRERGPDTQY
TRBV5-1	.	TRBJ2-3	ASSLRLERDTQY
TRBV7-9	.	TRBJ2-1	ASSGGTRQF
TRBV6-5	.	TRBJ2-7	ASSYSKREQY
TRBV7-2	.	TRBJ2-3	ASSLYRTDTQY
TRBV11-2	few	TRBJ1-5	ASSARTGDSNQPQH
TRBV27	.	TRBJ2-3	ASSLLLTDTQY
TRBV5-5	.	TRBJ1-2	ASSLLGMGQGHNYGYT
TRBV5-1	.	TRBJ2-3	ASSSASTDTQY
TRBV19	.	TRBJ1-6	ASSIGISYNSPLH
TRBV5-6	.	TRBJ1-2	ASNADSTLYGYT
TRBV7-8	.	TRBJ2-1	ASRLWGNEQF
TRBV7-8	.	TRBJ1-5	ASSLMDSNQPQH
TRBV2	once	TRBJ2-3	ASSVASTDTQY
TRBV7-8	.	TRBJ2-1	ASSPRATLGGEQF
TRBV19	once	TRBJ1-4	ASSVTGQSNEKLF
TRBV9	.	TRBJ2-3	ASSVGLAGTDTQY
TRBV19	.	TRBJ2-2	ASSRETMVGTGELF
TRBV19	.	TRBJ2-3	ASKRAGGPDTQY
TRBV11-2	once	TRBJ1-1	ASSFAGKRTEAF
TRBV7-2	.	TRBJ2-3	ASRGPGIKADTQY
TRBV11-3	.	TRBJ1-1	ASSRPGEPEAF
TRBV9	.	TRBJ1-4	ASSVGLSRDRGRGEKLF
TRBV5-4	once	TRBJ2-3	ASSPGANGIGTQY
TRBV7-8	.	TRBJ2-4	ASSLRGVSRVELLAKNIQY
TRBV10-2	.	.	ASSEPQYEQY
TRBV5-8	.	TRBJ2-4	ASSLELFPNLKNIQY
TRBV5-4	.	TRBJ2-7	ASSLKTGPDEQY
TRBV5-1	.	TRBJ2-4	ASSSAGTGSERAKNIQY
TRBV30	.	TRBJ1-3	AWSVGVGNTIY
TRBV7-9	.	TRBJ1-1	ASTEAGANTEAF
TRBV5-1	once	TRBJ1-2	ASRDGRAGGGYT
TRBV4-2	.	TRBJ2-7	ASSSGTTYEQY
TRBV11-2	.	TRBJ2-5	ASSLLVGTSGMETQY
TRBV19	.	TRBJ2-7	ARETRLAGIYYEQY
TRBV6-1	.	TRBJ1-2	ASSVARGGGYGYT
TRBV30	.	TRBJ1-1	AWSRGQGADSEAF
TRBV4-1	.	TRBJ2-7	ASSQVRSGDEQY
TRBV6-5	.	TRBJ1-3	ASRRIAGNTIY
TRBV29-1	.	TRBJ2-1	SVENKGTSGTYNEQF
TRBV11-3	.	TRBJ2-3	ASSQSSTDTQY
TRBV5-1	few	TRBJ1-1	ASSKTGRGEAF
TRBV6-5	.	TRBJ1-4	ASSASYGTNEKLF
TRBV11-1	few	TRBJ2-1	ASSLRGDLVNEQF
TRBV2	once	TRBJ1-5	ASSAKGPTQH
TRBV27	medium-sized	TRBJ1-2	ASSLRGLEGYT
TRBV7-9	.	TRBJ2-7	ASSQQVDEQY